A selection of T cell receptor beta chains follows, all from one sample in a study of shared T cell receptors in the human thymus. The data were produced by immunoSEQ multiplex PCR, yet TCRdb's version contains in-frame clones alone and is incomplete. Seen here are hundreds of thousands of clones, roughly 74% observed once, and the top ten hold more than 0.01%. The sample also formed part of further work on human thymus T cells.

Input material: thymocytes. These receptors all stem from a boy less than two years old with a congenital heart defect. Both conserved end residues are part of each CDR3. D genes are given only for firm matches. Clone size is stated in some rows and not others, as once, few, many or a class when expanded.

.	.	TRBV10-1	TRBJ2-2	CASSDYAEGGELFF	TGCGCCAGCAGTGACTATGCCGAGGGCGGGGAGCTGTTTTTT
.	.	TRBV27	TRBJ2-7	CASSLSGTLPAYEQYF	TGTGCCAGCAGCCTATCGGGGACACTCCCCGCCTACGAGCAGTACTTC
.	.	TRBV5-1	TRBJ1-4	CASSLGSGQSTVKLFF	TGCGCCAGCAGCTTGGGATCGGGACAATCAACAGTAAAACTGTTTTTT
few	TRBD1	TRBV2	TRBJ1-3	CASSEVVRGSDSGNTIYF	TGTGCCAGCAGTGAAGTTGTCAGGGGGTCAGATTCTGGAAACACCATATATTTT
.	TRBD2	TRBV2	TRBJ2-2	CASKLAGGPGELFF	TGTGCCAGCAAGCTAGCGGGAGGCCCCGGGGAGCTGTTTTTT
few	.	TRBV5-6	TRBJ2-2	CASSDKRRTNTGELFF	TGTGCCAGCAGTGACAAGCGGAGAACGAACACCGGGGAGCTGTTTTTT
.	TRBD2	TRBV18	TRBJ2-7	CASSPGSGSPYEQYF	TGTGCCAGCTCACCGGGGAGCGGGAGTCCCTACGAGCAGTACTTC
.	.	TRBV14	TRBJ2-7	CASSPVYYEQYF	TGTGCCAGCAGCCCTGTATACTACGAGCAGTACTTC
.	.	TRBV19	TRBJ1-1	CASTSTGNTEAFF	TGTGCCAGTACCTCCACAGGGAACACTGAAGCTTTCTTT
few	.	TRBV5-4	TRBJ1-2	CASSPGEGCDYGYTF	TGTGCCAGCAGCCCGGGGGAGGGCTGCGACTATGGCTACACCTTC
.	.	TRBV6-1	TRBJ2-5	CASTPPERETQYF	TGTGCCAGCACCCCTCCGGAGCGGGAGACCCAGTACTTC
few	.	TRBV4-2	TRBJ1-1	CASSHAVGIVNVSNTEAFF	TGTGCCAGCAGCCATGCTGTGGGCATAGTCAATGTATCGAACACTGAAGCTTTCTTT
.	.	TRBV11-2	TRBJ2-5	CASSVHLGVQETQYF	TGTGCCAGCAGCGTACACCTCGGGGTCCAAGAGACCCAGTACTTC
.	TRBD1	TRBV4-3	TRBJ2-7	CASSQEGTGAYEQYF	TGCGCCAGCAGCCAAGAGGGGACAGGGGCCTACGAGCAGTACTTC
.	TRBD2	TRBV5-1	TRBJ2-7	CASSLNGLAGGYEQYF	TGCGCCAGCAGCCTCAATGGACTAGCGGGAGGCTACGAGCAGTACTTC
.	TRBD2	TRBV4-3	TRBJ2-1	CASSQDRAGGLYNEQFF	TGCGCCAGCAGCCAAGATCGGGCGGGAGGGCTCTACAATGAGCAGTTCTTC
once	TRBD2	TRBV9	TRBJ2-3	CASSVGNGRRTDTQYF	TGTGCCAGCAGCGTAGGGAACGGGAGGAGGACAGATACGCAGTATTTT
.	.	TRBV6-4	TRBJ2-3	CASSEGVVDTQYF	TGTGCCAGCAGTGAAGGGGTGGTAGATACGCAGTATTTT
.	.	TRBV6-6	TRBJ1-1	CASRETTGPDSEAFF	TGTGCCAGCAGGGAAACCACAGGGCCTGATTCCGAAGCTTTCTTT
.	.	TRBV14	TRBJ1-6	CASSHLQGDNSPLHF	TGTGCCAGCAGCCACCTACAGGGAGATAATTCCCCCCTCCACTTT
once	.	TRBV5-1	TRBJ1-5	CASSPRGNQPQHF	TGCGCCAGCAGCCCTAGGGGAAATCAGCCCCAGCATTTT
.	.	TRBV11-2	TRBJ1-5	CASSPSGQGTNQPQHF	TGTGCCAGCAGCCCAAGTGGTCAGGGAACAAATCAGCCCCAGCATTTT
.	.	TRBV12-5	TRBJ2-7	CASVPQGKGYEQYF	TGTGCTAGTGTTCCCCAGGGGAAAGGCTACGAGCAGTACTTC
.	.	TRBV27	TRBJ1-2	CASSSRQKTNYGYTF	TGTGCCAGCAGTTCTCGACAGAAAACTAACTATGGCTACACCTTC
.	TRBD1	TRBV10-3	TRBJ1-2	CAISARGQGEYGYTF	TGTGCCATCAGTGCCAGGGGACAGGGAGAATATGGCTACACCTTC
.	.	TRBV5-1	TRBJ2-1	CASSLTGGRNEQFF	TGCGCCAGCAGCTTAACAGGAGGGCGCAATGAGCAGTTCTTC
few	.	TRBV4-2	TRBJ2-3	CASSQPRPTRDTQYF	TGTGCCAGCAGCCAACCCAGACCAACGCGGGATACGCAGTATTTT